This T cell receptor (beta chain) originates from a study of Ad26.COV2.S vaccination and SARS-CoV-2 variants. The CDR3 length is 17 residues. J gave up 4 bases and V 0 bases, and 8 bases lay outside the gene matches. The germline CDR1 and CDR2 sequences are SGHTA and FQGTGA. Broader study findings: Measurement of non-spike TCR breadth gave similar results in vaccine and placebo recipients. An underestimation of total T cell responses may have resulted from the TCR breadth and depth analyses. It was reported that spike-specific CD8+ and CD4+ T cell responses were substantially broad after vaccination.

In the case of this clone: No antigen is known for it.

Data came from immunoSEQ multiplex PCR; TCRdb stores just in-frame clones and leaves some out. The sample contains around 170,000 clones, 70% to 90% of which appear only once. The chain employs TRBV7-3 and TRBJ2-1; 8 bases are shared with TRBD2. This receptor was taken from a human donor who had recovered from COVID-19. Sequences were derived from peripheral blood, sampled after recovery from COVID-19. CDR3 region: CASSLTGTRGDYNEQFF. The CDR3 coding sequence is TGTGCCAGCAGCTTAACGGGGACTAGAGGGGATTACAATGAGCAGTTCTTC.